This T cell receptor beta chain appears in the sequencing data of a study of T-cell reconstitution after alpha-beta-depleted transplantation in children. This clonotype was detected only a few times. Unique molecular identifiers were incorporated during preparation of the TCRbeta library. From the PCR reads, TCRdb called clonotypes with MiXCR, one entry per CDR3 protein. The data hold about 360,000 distinct CDR3 sequences, with 10% to 15% observed a single time. Germline CDR1 and CDR2: SGHRS and YFSETQ. Trimming pared 4 bases from V and 8 bases from J, leaving 18 bases between. CDR3 length: 14 amino acids.

The chain employs TRBV5-1 and TRBJ1-2; D not certain. The clonotype was recovered from a human donor who donated a stem cell graft to a child with Fanconi anemia. The specimen comprised PBMCs, sampled from the stem cell graft. In nucleotides, the CDR3 is TGCGCCAGCAGCATCGACGGACCCATGGAGGGCTACACCTTC. This gives the protein CASSIDGPMEGYTF.